This T cell receptor beta chain was captured by sequencing in a study of T cells in Graves' hyperthyroidism and ophthalmopathy. J gave up 8 bases and V 0 bases, and 21 bases lay outside the gene matches. Per germline, CDR1 DFQATT and CDR2 SNEGSKA (reference sequence). CDR3 size: 19 residues. Amplification yielded TCR beta CDR3 regions, with RNA transcripts as the source. The study used the HTBI primer set for a first-round RT-PCR of the TCR CDR3. TCRdb analysed the multiplex PCR reads with MiXCR anew, one entry per CDR3 protein. The sample lists 400,000 to 550,000 distinct CDR3 sequences, about 15% occurring once.

The TCR comes from a young woman with Graves' hyperthyroidism. Sequencing was performed on blood. This chain links TRBV20-1 with TRBJ1-4, with 7 bases aligning to TRBD1. The CDR3 sequence is CSARDLHLDRAGSGEKLFF. Written as DNA, the CDR3 is TGCAGTGCTAGAGATCTCCACCTAGACAGGGCTGGATCGGGGGAAAAACTGTTTTTT.